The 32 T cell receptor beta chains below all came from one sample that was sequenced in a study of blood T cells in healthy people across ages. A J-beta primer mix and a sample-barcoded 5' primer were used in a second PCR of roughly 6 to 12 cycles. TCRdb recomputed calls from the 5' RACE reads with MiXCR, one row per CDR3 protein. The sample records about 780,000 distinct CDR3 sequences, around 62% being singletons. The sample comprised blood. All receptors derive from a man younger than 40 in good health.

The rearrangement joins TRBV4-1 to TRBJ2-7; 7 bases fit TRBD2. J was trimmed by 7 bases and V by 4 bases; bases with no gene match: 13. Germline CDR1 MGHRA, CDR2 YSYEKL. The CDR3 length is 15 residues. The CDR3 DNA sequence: TGCGCCAGCAGCCCTGGGTGGAGGGGCGGGGGAGAGCAGTACTTC. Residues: CASSPGWRGGGEQYF.

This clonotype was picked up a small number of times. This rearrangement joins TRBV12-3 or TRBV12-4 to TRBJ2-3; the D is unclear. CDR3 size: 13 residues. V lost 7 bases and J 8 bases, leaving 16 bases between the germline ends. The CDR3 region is CASKEAWEGTQYF. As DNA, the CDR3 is TGTGCCAGCAAAGAGGCCTGGGAAGGTACGCAGTATTTT.

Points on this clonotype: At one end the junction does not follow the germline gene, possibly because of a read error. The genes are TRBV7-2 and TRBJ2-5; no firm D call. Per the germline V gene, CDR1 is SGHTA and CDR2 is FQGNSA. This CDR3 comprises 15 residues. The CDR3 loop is CASSSLIGQQETKYF. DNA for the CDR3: TGTGCCAGCAGCTCCCTGATTGGGCAGCAAGAGACCAAGTACTTC.

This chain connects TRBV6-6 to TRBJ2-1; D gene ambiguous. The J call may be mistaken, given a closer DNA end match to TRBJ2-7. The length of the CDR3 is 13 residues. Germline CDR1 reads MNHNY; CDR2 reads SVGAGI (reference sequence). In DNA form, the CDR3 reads TGTGCCAGCAGTATCGACTCAGGCTCGGAGCAGTACTTC. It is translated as CASSIDSGSEQYF.

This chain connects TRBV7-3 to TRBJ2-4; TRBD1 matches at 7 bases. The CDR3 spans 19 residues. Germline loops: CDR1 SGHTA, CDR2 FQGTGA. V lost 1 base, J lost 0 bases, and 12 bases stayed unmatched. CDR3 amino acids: CASSLKWLRDSLAKNIQYF. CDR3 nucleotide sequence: TGTGCCAGCAGCTTAAAGTGGCTCCGGGACAGTTTAGCCAAAAACATTCAGTACTTC.

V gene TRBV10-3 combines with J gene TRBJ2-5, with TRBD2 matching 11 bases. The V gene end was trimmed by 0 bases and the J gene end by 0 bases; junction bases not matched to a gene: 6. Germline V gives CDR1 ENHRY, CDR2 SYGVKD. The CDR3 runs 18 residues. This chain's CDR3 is CAISESASGGYNQETQYF. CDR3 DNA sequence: TGTGCCATCAGTGAGTCGGCTAGCGGGGGGTATAACCAAGAGACCCAGTACTTC.

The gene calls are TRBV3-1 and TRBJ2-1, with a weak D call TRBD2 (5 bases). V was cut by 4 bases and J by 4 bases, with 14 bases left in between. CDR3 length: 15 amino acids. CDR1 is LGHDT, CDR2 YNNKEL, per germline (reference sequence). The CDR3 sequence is CASSRSVAGYNEQFF. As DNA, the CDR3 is TGTGCCAGCAGCCGCAGTGTGGCGGGTTACAATGAGCAGTTCTTC.

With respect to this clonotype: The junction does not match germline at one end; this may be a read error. This CDR3 is CAIGDRGLYEQYF. The CDR3, as DNA: TGTGCCATCGGTGACAGGGGGCTTTACGAGCAGTACTTC. The J gene is TRBJ2-4, the V gene TRBV10-3, with 10 bases matching TRBD1. The DNA matches TRBJ2-7 better at its end, which makes the J call doubtful. The CDR3 is made up of 13 amino acids. The germline V gene has CDR1 ENHRY and CDR2 SYGVKD.

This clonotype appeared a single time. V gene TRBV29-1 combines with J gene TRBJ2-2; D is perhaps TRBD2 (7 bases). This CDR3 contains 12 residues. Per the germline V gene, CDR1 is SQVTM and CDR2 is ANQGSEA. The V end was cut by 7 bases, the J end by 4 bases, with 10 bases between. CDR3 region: CSGGGATGELFF. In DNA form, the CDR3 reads TGCAGCGGAGGGGGGGCCACCGGGGAGCTGTTTTTT.

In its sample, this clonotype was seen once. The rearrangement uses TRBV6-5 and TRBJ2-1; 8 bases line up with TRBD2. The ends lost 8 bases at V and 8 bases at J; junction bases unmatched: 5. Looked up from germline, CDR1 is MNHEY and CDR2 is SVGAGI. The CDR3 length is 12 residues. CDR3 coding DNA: TGTGCCAGCGGATACGGGGGGGATGAGCAGTTCTTC. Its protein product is CASGYGGDEQFF.

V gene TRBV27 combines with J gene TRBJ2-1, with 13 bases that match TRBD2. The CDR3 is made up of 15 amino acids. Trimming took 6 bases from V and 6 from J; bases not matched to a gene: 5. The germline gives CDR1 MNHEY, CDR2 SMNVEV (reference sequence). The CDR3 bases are TGTGCCAGCAGAATACTAGCGGGAGGGTTCAATGAGCAGTTCTTC. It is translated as CASRILAGGFNEQFF.

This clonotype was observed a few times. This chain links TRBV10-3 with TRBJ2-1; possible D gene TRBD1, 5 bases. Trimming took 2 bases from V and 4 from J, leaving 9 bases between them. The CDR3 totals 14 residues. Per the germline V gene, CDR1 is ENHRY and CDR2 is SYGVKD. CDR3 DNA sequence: TGTGCCATCAGTGAGGAAGGGGATTACAATGAGCAGTTCTTC. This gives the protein CAISEEGDYNEQFF.

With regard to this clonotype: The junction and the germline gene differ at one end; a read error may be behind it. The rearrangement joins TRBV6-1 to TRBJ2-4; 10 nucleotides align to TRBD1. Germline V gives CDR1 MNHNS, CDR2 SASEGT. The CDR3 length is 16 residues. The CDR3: CDSILGQGVAKNIQYF. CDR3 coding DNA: TGTGACAGCATTCTTGGACAGGGGGTCGCCAAAAACATTCAGTACTTC.

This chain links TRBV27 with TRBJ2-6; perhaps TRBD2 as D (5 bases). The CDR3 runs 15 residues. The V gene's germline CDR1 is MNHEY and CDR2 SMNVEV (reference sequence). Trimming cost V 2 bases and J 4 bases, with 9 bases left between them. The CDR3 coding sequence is TGTGCCAGCAGTTTAGAGGGTAACGGGGCCAACGTCCTGACTTTC. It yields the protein CASSLEGNGANVLTF.

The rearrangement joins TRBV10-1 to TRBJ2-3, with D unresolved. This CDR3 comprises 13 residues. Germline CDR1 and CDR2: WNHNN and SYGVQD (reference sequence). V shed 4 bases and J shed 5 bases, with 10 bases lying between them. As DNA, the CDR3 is TGCGCCAGCAGTGCGGCAGGAATAGATACGCAGTATTTT. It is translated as CASSAAGIDTQYF.

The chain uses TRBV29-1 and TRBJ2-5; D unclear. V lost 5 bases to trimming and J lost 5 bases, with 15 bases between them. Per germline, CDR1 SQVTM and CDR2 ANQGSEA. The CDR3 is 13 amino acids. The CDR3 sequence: CSVRPALGETQYF. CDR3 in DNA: TGCAGCGTTAGGCCCGCGCTAGGGGAGACCCAGTACTTC.

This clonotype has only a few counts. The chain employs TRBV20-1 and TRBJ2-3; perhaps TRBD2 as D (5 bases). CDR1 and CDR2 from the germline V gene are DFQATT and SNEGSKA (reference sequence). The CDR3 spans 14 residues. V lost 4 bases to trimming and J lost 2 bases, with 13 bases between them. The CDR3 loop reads CSAIWTGYTDTQYF. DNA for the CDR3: TGCAGTGCTATCTGGACTGGGTACACAGATACGCAGTATTTT.

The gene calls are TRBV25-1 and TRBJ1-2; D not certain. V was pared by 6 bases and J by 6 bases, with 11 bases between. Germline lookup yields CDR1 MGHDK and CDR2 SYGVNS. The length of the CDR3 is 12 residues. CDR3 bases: TGTGCCAGCAGGTCGAACCTTCATGGCTACACCTTC. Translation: CASRSNLHGYTF.

The CDR3 sequence: CATSREQGLGTDTQYF. The CDR3 DNA is TGTGCCACCAGCAGAGAACAGGGGCTCGGCACAGATACGCAGTATTTT. The rearrangement uses TRBV15 and TRBJ2-3; 7 nucleotides line up with TRBD1. The CDR3 is 16 residues long. J gave up 1 base and V 0 bases, and 4 bases lay outside the gene matches. Germline CDR1 reads LNHNV; CDR2 reads YYDKDF (reference sequence).

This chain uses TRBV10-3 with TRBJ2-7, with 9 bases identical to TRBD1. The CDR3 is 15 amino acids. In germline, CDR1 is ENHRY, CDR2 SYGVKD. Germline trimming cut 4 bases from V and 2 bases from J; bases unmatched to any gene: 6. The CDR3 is CAISGRDRAPYEQYF. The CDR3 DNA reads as TGTGCCATCAGTGGCCGGGACAGGGCGCCCTACGAGCAGTACTTC.

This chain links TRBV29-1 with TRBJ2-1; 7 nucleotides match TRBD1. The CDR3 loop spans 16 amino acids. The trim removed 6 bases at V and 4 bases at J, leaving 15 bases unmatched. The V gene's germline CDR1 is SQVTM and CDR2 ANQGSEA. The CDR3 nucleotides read TGCAGCGTATACCGGGACAGCCCAGGGTTATACAATGAGCAGTTCTTC. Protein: CSVYRDSPGLYNEQFF.

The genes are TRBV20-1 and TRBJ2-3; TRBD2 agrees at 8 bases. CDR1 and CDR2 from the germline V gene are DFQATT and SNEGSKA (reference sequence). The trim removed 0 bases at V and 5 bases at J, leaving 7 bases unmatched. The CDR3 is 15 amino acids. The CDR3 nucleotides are TGCAGTGCTAGAGATCCTGGGCGGGGGGTAGATACGCAGTATTTT. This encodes CSARDPGRGVDTQYF.

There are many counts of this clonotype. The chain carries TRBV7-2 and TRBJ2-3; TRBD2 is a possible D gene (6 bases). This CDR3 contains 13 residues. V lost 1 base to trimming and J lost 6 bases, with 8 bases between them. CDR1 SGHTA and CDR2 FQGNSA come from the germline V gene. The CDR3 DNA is TGTGCCAGCAGCTTAGGGGGGAGGGATACGCAGTATTTT. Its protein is CASSLGGRDTQYF.

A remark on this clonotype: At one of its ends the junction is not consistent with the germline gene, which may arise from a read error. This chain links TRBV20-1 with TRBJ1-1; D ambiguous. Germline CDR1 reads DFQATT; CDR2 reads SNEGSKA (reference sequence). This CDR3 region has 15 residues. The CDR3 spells CSATSGPVRNTEAFF. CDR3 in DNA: TGTAGTGCTACCTCCGGACCCGTGCGAAACACTGAAGCTTTCTTT.

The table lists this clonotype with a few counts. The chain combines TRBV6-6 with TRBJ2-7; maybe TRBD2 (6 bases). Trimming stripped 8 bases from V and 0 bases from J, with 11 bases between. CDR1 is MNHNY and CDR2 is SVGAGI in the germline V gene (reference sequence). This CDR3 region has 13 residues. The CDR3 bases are TGTGCCAGCGGCGGGACGGGCTCCTACGAGCAGTACTTC. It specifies CASGGTGSYEQYF.

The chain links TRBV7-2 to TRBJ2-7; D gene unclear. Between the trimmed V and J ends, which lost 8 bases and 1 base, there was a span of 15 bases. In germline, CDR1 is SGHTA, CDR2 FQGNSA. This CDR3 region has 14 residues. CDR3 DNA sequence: TGTGCCAGCGCCTCCACCATGGGTTCCTACGAGCAGTACTTC. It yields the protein CASASTMGSYEQYF.

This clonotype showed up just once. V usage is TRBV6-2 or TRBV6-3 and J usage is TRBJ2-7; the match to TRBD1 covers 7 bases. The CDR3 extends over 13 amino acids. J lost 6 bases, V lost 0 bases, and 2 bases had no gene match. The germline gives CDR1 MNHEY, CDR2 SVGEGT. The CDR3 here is CASSYSWTGEQYF. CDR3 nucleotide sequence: TGTGCCAGCAGTTACTCGTGGACAGGCGAGCAGTACTTC.

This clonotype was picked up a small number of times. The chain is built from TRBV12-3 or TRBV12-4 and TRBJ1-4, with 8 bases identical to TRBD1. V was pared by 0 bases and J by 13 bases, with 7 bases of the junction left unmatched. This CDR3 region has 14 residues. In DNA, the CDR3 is TGTGCCAGCAGTTTAGCCATTCAGGGGGCGCGACTGTTTTTT. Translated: CASSLAIQGARLFF.

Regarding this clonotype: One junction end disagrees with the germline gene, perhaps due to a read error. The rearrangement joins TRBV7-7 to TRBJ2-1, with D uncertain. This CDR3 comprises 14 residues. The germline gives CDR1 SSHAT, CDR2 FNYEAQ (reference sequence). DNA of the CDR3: TGTGCTAGCAGCTTAGATCAGTCGTCTTCTAAGCAGTTCTTC. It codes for CASSLDQSSSKQFF. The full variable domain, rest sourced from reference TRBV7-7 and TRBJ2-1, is GAGVSQSPRYKVTKRGQDVTLRCDPISSHATLYWYQQALGQGPEFLTYFNYEAQPDKSGLPSDRFSAERPEGSISTLTIQRTEQRDSAMYRCASSLDQSSSKQFFGPGTRLTVL.

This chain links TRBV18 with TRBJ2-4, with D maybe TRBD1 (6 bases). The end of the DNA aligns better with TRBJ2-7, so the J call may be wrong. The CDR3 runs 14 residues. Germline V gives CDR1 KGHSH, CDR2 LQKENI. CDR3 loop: CASSLRTVDYEQYF. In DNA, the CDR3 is TGTGCCAGCTCCCTTAGGACAGTGGACTACGAGCAGTACTTC.

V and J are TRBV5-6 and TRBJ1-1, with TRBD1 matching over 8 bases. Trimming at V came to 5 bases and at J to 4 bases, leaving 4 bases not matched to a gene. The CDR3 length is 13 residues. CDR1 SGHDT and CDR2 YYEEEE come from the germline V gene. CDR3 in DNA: TGTGCCAGCAGGCGACAGGGGCCCACTGAAGCTTTCTTT. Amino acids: CASRRQGPTEAFF.

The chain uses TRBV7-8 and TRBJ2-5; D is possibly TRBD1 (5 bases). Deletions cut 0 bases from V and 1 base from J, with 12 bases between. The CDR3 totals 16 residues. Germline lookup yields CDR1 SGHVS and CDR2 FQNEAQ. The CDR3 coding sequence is TGTGCCAGCAGCTTAGCCGGTCCAGGGATCCAAGAGACCCAGTACTTC. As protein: CASSLAGPGIQETQYF. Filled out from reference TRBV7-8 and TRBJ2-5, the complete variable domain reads GAGVSQSPRYKVAKRGQDVALRCDPISGHVSLFWYQQALGQGPEFLTYFQNEAQLDKSGLPSDRFFAERPEGSVSTLKIQRTQQEDSAVYLCASSLAGPGIQETQYFGPGTRLLVL.